The 18 T cell receptor beta chains reported below all come from one sample, sequenced in a study of response to subunit inactivated influenza vaccine (dated by TCRdb to the late 2010s). The library was produced with RT-PCR. The listed sequencing device is Illumina HiSeq 2500. Using fastp trimming at Q25 and MiXCR clonotype assembly, TCRdb reanalyzed the public sequencing data and kept in-frame beta chains. Rows are unified per CDR3 protein, each entry keeping the most common DNA and genes. The sample table shows hundreds of thousands of distinct CDR3 sequences, and under 9% are seen once. The ten largest clones represent approximately 13% of the sample. Sequenced material: PBMCs from blood, taken 23 months after vaccination. The source is a man between 50 and 75 years old who received an inactivated influenza vaccine. Donor details come from another sample of the same person, matched by shared clones.

This chain uses TRBV28 with TRBJ2-7; D is undetermined. The ends were cut back, 3 bases at V and 3 bases at J, with 21 bases in the middle. The germline gives CDR1 MDHEN, CDR2 SYDVKM. This CDR3 comprises 17 residues. CDR3 amino acids: CASSFVFGFHLNYEQYF. CDR3 nucleotides: TGTGCCAGCAGTTTCGTTTTCGGGTTTCATCTTAACTACGAGCAGTACTTC.

This clonotype was detected ten times or more. The rearrangement links TRBV11-2 to TRBJ1-2; D possibly corresponds to TRBD1 (5 bases). The V gene lost 7 bases and the J gene lost 5 bases, with 14 bases spanning the gap. The length of the CDR3 is 13 residues. CDR1 and CDR2 (germline): SGHAT, FQNNGV. The CDR3 here is CASNGRGVYGYTF. The CDR3 coding sequence is TGTGCCAGCAACGGCCGGGGGGTATATGGCTACACCTTC.

In this sample, this clonotype turned up many times. The CDR3 region is CASSFTNSPLHF. CDR3 DNA sequence: TGTGCCAGCAGCTTTACGAATTCACCCCTCCACTTT. The chain is built from TRBV7-2 and TRBJ1-6; no definite D call. V lost 3 bases and J 7 bases, leaving 4 bases between the germline ends. The germline V gene has CDR1 SGHTA and CDR2 FQGNSA. The CDR3 is 12 residues long.

This chain connects TRBV7-2 to TRBJ1-6; no definite D call. The CDR3 has 14 amino acids. The germline V gene encodes CDR1 SGHTA and CDR2 FQGNSA. The V end was cut by 5 bases, the J end by 8 bases, with 13 bases between. The DNA of the CDR3 is TGTGCCAGCAGCCCCACGGGAACTTATTCACCCCTCCACTTT. It specifies CASSPTGTYSPLHF.

This clonotype was observed a handful of times. The chain is built from TRBV5-6 and TRBJ1-2; perhaps TRBD1 as D (6 bases). Germline V gives CDR1 SGHDT, CDR2 YYEEEE. The CDR3 extends over 14 amino acids. V dropped 2 bases and J dropped 4 bases, with 12 bases sitting between them. CDR3 in amino acids: CASSFQDSLYGYTF. In nucleotides, the CDR3 is TGTGCCAGCAGCTTCCAGGACAGTCTCTATGGCTACACCTTC.

This clonotype was detected only a few times. The chain uses TRBV12-3 or TRBV12-4 and TRBJ2-5; TRBD2 matches 7 bases. This CDR3 comprises 15 residues. J was trimmed by 4 bases and V by 7 bases; bases with no gene match: 12. The CDR3 DNA follows: TGTGCCAGCAAATTGGGCGGGAGCAGTGGAGAGACCCAGTACTTC. Residues: CASKLGGSSGETQYF.

In its sample, this clonotype was seen a few times. This chain joins TRBV7-9 and TRBJ2-1; 7 bases agree with TRBD2. The CDR3 runs to 15 residues. Trimming took 5 bases from V and 5 from J; bases not matched to a gene: 9. Germline V gives CDR1 SEHNR, CDR2 FQNEAQ (reference sequence). The CDR3, as DNA: TGTGCCAGCAGCCGGGGGGTGTGGGATCACAATGAGCAGTTCTTC. This sequence encodes CASSRGVWDHNEQFF.

In this sample, this clonotype turned up many times. This rearrangement joins TRBV29-1 to TRBJ2-5, with 11 bases matching TRBD2. Germline V lookup: CDR1 SQVTM, CDR2 ANQGSEA. J was trimmed by 3 bases and V by 1 base; bases with no gene match: 10. The CDR3 is made up of 17 amino acids. The CDR3 region has the DNA TGCAGCGTTGAAGGCAATCGGCCGGGACTAGCGGAAGAGACCCAGTACTTC. Translated, it gives CSVEGNRPGLAEETQYF. Full variable domain (missing parts from reference TRBV29-1 and TRBJ2-5): SAVISQKPSRDICQRGTSLTIQCQVDSQVTMMFWYRQQPGQSLTLIATANQGSEATYESGFVIDKFPISRPNLTFSTLTVSNMSPEDSSIYLCSVEGNRPGLAEETQYFGPGTRLLVL.

This clonotype came up a few times. V and J are TRBV11-1 and TRBJ2-2; TRBD1 agrees at 8 bases. From germline, CDR1 is SGHAT and CDR2 FQDESV (reference sequence). This CDR3 contains 20 residues. Unmatched junction bases numbered 18, after V lost 2 bases and J lost 4 bases. CDR3 amino acids: CASSLPTFQLGQAFTGELFF. CDR3 DNA sequence: TGTGCCAGCAGCTTACCTACCTTCCAATTGGGACAGGCGTTCACCGGGGAGCTGTTTTTT.

This clonotype was found a few times. The chain joins TRBV23-1 to TRBJ2-3, with a possible D match to TRBD2 (7 bases). TRBV23-1 is flagged as an ORF with uncertain function. The CDR3 contains 17 residues. The ends were cut back, 4 bases at V and 5 bases at J, with 22 bases in the middle. CDR3 sequence: CASSLRPRGAIRDTQYF. CDR3 coding DNA: TGCGCCAGCAGTCTCCGACCACGGGGGGCAATTAGAGATACGCAGTATTTT.

This clonotype was observed many times. The J gene is TRBJ2-7, the V gene TRBV12-3 or TRBV12-4, with TRBD2 matching 12 bases. This CDR3 spans 15 amino acids. Losses at the gene ends were 6 bases for V and 5 bases for J; bases not matched to a gene: 8. CDR3 loop: CASRSTSGGGNEQYF. The CDR3 DNA is TGTGCCAGCAGGTCGACTAGCGGGGGAGGGAACGAGCAGTACTTC.

In this sample, this clonotype turned up many times. V gene TRBV28 combines with J gene TRBJ2-1; tentatively, D is TRBD1 (6 bases). The CDR3 runs to 16 residues. CDR1 and CDR2 (germline): MDHEN, SYDVKM. Trimming removed 5 bases from V and 4 bases from J, with 18 bases in between. The CDR3 nucleotides are TGTGCCAGCAGTCCCCGTAATTACAGGGATTACAATGAGCAGTTCTTC. Protein: CASSPRNYRDYNEQFF.

This clonotype appeared a few times. This rearrangement joins TRBV15 to TRBJ2-7; D gene unclear. V lost 6 bases to trimming and J lost 2 bases, with 11 bases between them. This CDR3 region has 13 residues. Per germline, CDR1 LNHNV and CDR2 YYDKDF (reference sequence). The CDR3 spells CATSWSRTYEQYF. CDR3 coding DNA: TGTGCCACCAGTTGGAGCAGAACCTACGAGCAGTACTTC.

The chain has TRBV4-3 and TRBJ2-1; D tentatively reads TRBD1 or TRBD2 (5 bases each). Trimming left V 0 bases short and J 5 bases short, with 14 bases between. CDR3 length: 16 amino acids. The germline V gene encodes CDR1 LGHNA and CDR2 YSLEER. The CDR3 region has the DNA TGCGCCAGCAGCCAAGATTGGGGGTCCCCCAACAATGAGCAGTTCTTC. Translated: CASSQDWGSPNNEQFF.

The V gene is TRBV14, the J gene TRBJ2-5; no firm D call. Looked up from germline, CDR1 is SGHDN and CDR2 is FVKESK. The CDR3 contains 13 residues. The germline V and J ends were trimmed by 2 bases and 4 bases, with 8 bases remaining between them. For the CDR3, the DNA is TGTGCCAGCAGCCAACCTGCGGCAGAGACCCAGTACTTC. It codes for CASSQPAAETQYF.

In its sample, this clonotype was seen many times. CDR3 loop: CASSASGTGGNTEAFF. CDR3 coding DNA: TGTGCCAGCAGCGCATCCGGGACAGGGGGCAACACTGAAGCTTTCTTT. The gene calls are TRBV11-2 and TRBJ1-1; 12 positions match TRBD1. The CDR3 is 16 residues long. V gave up 5 bases and J gave up 2 bases; unmatched junction bases: 6. Germline V gene sequence: CDR1 SGHAT, CDR2 FQNNGV. Full variable domain (rest looked up from reference TRBV11-2 and TRBJ1-1): EAGVAQSPRYKIIEKRQSVAFWCNPISGHATLYWYQQILGQGPKLLIQFQNNGVVDDSQLPKDRFSAERLKGVDSTLKIQPAKLEDSAVYLCASSASGTGGNTEAFFGQGTRLTVV.

This clonotype was seen many times. The genes are TRBV6-1 and TRBJ1-4, with TRBD1 matching 8 bases. Germline CDR1 is MNHNS and CDR2 is SASEGT. V dropped 6 bases and J dropped 4; count of bases not matched to a gene: 4. The CDR3 spans 14 residues. The CDR3 loop is CASSHRGFNEKLFF. For the CDR3, the DNA is TGTGCCAGCAGCCACAGGGGGTTTAATGAAAAACTGTTTTTT.

This clonotype has more than one count but fewer than ten. The chain has TRBV7-2 and TRBJ2-3; tentatively, D is TRBD2 (5 bases). The CDR3 spans 15 residues. V lost 2 bases, J lost 2 bases, and 11 bases lay in between. Looked up from germline, CDR1 is SGHTA and CDR2 is FQGNSA. CDR3 sequence: CASSLRAGNTDTQYF. The CDR3 DNA reads as TGTGCCAGCAGCTTACGGGCGGGCAACACAGATACGCAGTATTTT.